The 30 T cell receptor beta chains given below trace back to one sample, sequenced in a study of blood T cells in healthy people across ages. A second PCR, run for roughly 6 to 11 cycles, used a sample-barcoded 5' primer plus a J-beta primer mix. Via MiXCR, TCRdb re-called the 5' RACE reads, giving one row per CDR3 protein. Among fewer than 750,000 distinct CDR3 sequences listed, 52% were seen once. Material for sequencing was blood. These receptors originate from a woman older than 75 in good health.

This clonotype was observed a few times. CDR3 protein: CSGGDRANYGYTF. In DNA form, the CDR3 reads TGCAGCGGGGGTGACAGAGCTAACTATGGCTACACCTTC. The V and J genes are TRBV29-1 and TRBJ1-2, with D possibly TRBD1 on 5 matching bases. The CDR3 has 13 residues. Germline CDR1 reads SQVTM; CDR2 reads ANQGSEA. Trimming took 7 bases from V and 0 from J, leaving 12 bases between them.

The chain joins TRBV5-1 to TRBJ2-1, with 12 bases aligning to TRBD2. J lost 8 bases, V lost 4 bases, and 10 bases had no gene match. The germline CDR1 and CDR2 sequences are SGHRS and YFSETQ. CDR3 length: 16 amino acids. For the CDR3, the DNA is TGCGCCAGCAGCGCCCTACTAGCGGGGGGACAGTATGAGCAGTTCTTC. Translation: CASSALLAGGQYEQFF. The full variable domain, rest sourced from reference TRBV5-1 and TRBJ2-1, is KAGVTQTPRYLIKTRGQQVTLSCSPISGHRSVSWYQQTPGQGLQFLFEYFSETQRNKGNFPGRFSGRQFSNSRSEMNVSTLELGDSALYLCASSALLAGGQYEQFFGPGTRLTVL.

V usage is TRBV2 and J usage is TRBJ2-5; a weak D match, TRBD1 (6 bases). Deletions cut 2 bases from V and 4 bases from J, with 11 bases between. Looked up from germline, CDR1 is SNHLY and CDR2 is FYNNEI. There are 14 residues in the CDR3. CDR3 sequence reads: CASSELQGAETQYF. Here the CDR3 DNA reads TGTGCCAGCAGTGAACTACAGGGTGCAGAGACCCAGTACTTC.

This rearrangement joins TRBV28 to TRBJ2-1, with D unclear. The CDR3 sequence is 12 residues long. Germline V CDR1 and CDR2: MDHEN, SYDVKM. The V end was cut by 5 bases, the J end by 9 bases, with 11 bases between. The CDR3 DNA reads as TGTGCCAGCAGTCCCCTTAGTGGTGAGCAGTTCTTC. Encoded protein: CASSPLSGEQFF. The variable domain in full, with the rest retrieved from reference TRBV28 and TRBJ2-1, is DVKVTQSSRYLVKRTGEKVFLECVQDMDHENMFWYRQDPGLGLRLIYFSYDVKMKEKGDIPEGYSVSREKKERFSLILESASTNQTSMYLCASSPLSGEQFFGPGTRLTVL.

The V and J genes are TRBV4-1 and TRBJ2-7; D is uncertain. Germline V gene data show CDR1 as MGHRA and CDR2 as YSYEKL. The ends were cut back, 1 base at V and 6 bases at J, with 16 bases in the middle. This CDR3 region has 15 residues. DNA for the CDR3: TGCGCCAGCAGCCAAGGCCTCGACTGGGTGGGCGAGCAGTACTTC. Amino acid sequence: CASSQGLDWVGEQYF.

As regards this clonotype: A single base separates this from a much larger clone, so it may be a read error. The rearrangement joins TRBV20-1 to TRBJ2-1; a weak D match, TRBD2 (6 bases). Per germline, CDR1 DFQATT and CDR2 SNEGSKA (reference sequence). The CDR3 spans 14 residues. Here the CDR3 reads CSAGGGPTYTEQFF. The CDR3 DNA reads TGCAGTGCGGGGGGAGGCCCCACCTACACTGAGCAGTTCTTC.

This clonotype occurred many times. The chain joins TRBV7-3 to TRBJ2-3; the match to TRBD2 covers 8 bases. J lost 4 bases, V lost 5 bases, and 17 bases had no gene match. The CDR3 length is 18 residues. From germline, CDR1 is SGHTA and CDR2 FQGTGA. Written as DNA, the CDR3 is TGTGCCAGCAGCACACAGGGACTGGGCGGGAGGAATGCAGATACGCAGTATTTT. Its protein is CASSTQGLGGRNADTQYF.

This clonotype was counted a single time. V usage is TRBV27 and J usage is TRBJ1-2; D gene uncertain. Germline values: CDR1 MNHEY, CDR2 SMNVEV (reference sequence). The V gene lost 2 bases and the J gene lost 8 bases, with 12 bases spanning the gap. CDR3 length: 13 residues. The CDR3 DNA follows: TGTGCCAGCAGTTTAAGGGCCGCAGGAGGCTACACCTTC. Its translation: CASSLRAAGGYTF.

Regarding this clonotype: This may stem from a read error, because a much larger clone lies one nucleotide away. The genes are TRBV10-3 and TRBJ2-5; 10 bases match TRBD2. From germline, CDR1 is ENHRY and CDR2 SYGVKD. This CDR3 has 14 residues. CDR3 loop: CVIKRTSGEETQYF. As DNA, the CDR3 is TGTGTCATCAAAAGGACTAGCGGTGAAGAGACCCAGTACTTC.

Turning to this clonotype: One base away lies a much larger clone, so this may be a sequencing read error. The rearrangement links TRBV7-9 to TRBJ2-5; D gene ambiguous. V dropped 5 bases and J dropped 11 bases, with 21 bases sitting between them. CDR1 is SEHNR and CDR2 is FQNEAQ in the germline V gene (reference sequence). This CDR3 region has 14 residues. Here the CDR3 reads CASSLEGLYNEQYF. In DNA, the CDR3 is TGTGCCAGCAGCCTAGAAGGCCTCTACAATGAGCAGTACTTC.

This clonotype was seen more than once but under ten times. The chain links TRBV7-9 to TRBJ2-5, with 8 bases identical to TRBD1. The J call may be wrong; the DNA end is better matched by TRBJ2-7. The CDR3 is made up of 15 amino acids. In germline, CDR1 is SEHNR, CDR2 FQNEAQ (reference sequence). CDR3 residues: CASSLAGTGLYEQYF. Here the CDR3 DNA reads TGTGCCAGCAGCTTAGCGGGGACAGGTCTTTACGAGCAGTACTTC.

Remarks on this clonotype: A junction boundary mismatches the germline segment, possibly from a read error. The chain uses TRBV10-3 and TRBJ2-7, with 9 bases identical to TRBD1. CDR1 is ENHRY and CDR2 is SYGVKD in the germline V gene. This CDR3 region has 14 residues. The CDR3 is CVISGQGSSYEQYF. In DNA form, the CDR3 reads TGTGTCATCAGTGGACAGGGGTCCTCCTACGAGCAGTACTTC.

The chain recombines TRBV11-2 with TRBJ2-1; TRBD1 matches 10 bases. J gave up 12 bases and V 4 bases, and 18 bases lay outside the gene matches. Germline V gene lookup returns CDR1 SGHAT and CDR2 FQNNGV. CDR3 length equals 17 residues. CDR3 amino acids: CASSSEPDRGLIDGQFF. CDR3 sequence (DNA): TGTGCCAGCAGCTCAGAACCAGACAGGGGGCTTATAGATGGGCAGTTCTTC.

The rearrangement links TRBV4-2 to TRBJ1-6; tentative D call: TRBD1 (6 bases). CDR1 and CDR2 from the germline V gene are LGHNA and YNFKEQ. V gave up 2 bases and J gave up 5 bases, with 7 bases separating them. The CDR3 extends over 14 amino acids. CDR3 region: CASSQRTDNSPLHF. CDR3 nucleotides: TGTGCCAGCAGCCAAAGGACAGATAATTCACCCCTCCACTTT.

This clonotype was recorded at least ten times. The chain employs TRBV27 and TRBJ2-3, with D unclear. Trimming removed 3 bases at V and 6 bases at J, with 10 bases between. Germline CDR1 is MNHEY and CDR2 is SMNVEV (reference sequence). The CDR3 has 13 residues. DNA for the CDR3: TGTGCCAGCAGTTTTAGGTTATTGGATACGCAGTATTTT. This encodes CASSFRLLDTQYF.

The chain is built from TRBV7-9 and TRBJ2-1; D not certain. This CDR3 is 15 amino acids long. Germline CDR1 is SEHNR and CDR2 is FQNEAQ (reference sequence). V was shortened by 2 bases and J by 6 bases, with 14 bases between the two germline ends. CDR3 nucleotide sequence: TGTGCCAGCAGCTTACAAATGGCCTTGCGCAATGAGCAGTTCTTC. Protein product: CASSLQMALRNEQFF.

This chain connects TRBV11-2 to TRBJ2-2; 9 nucleotides align to TRBD2. Germline CDR1 reads SGHAT; CDR2 reads FQNNGV. There are 19 residues in the CDR3. The junction had 16 bases not matched to a gene; V was cut back by 5 bases and J by 3 bases. The CDR3 sequence is CASSISIWGGRAYTGELFF. The CDR3 DNA sequence: TGTGCCAGCAGCATTAGCATATGGGGCGGGAGGGCGTACACCGGGGAGCTGTTTTTT.

This clonotype was observed at least ten times. J is TRBJ1-5 and V is TRBV28, with a tentative D call TRBD1 (6 bases). The V and J ends lost 4 bases and 4 bases respectively, with 11 bases between them. This CDR3 has 14 residues. CDR1 is MDHEN and CDR2 is SYDVKM in the germline V gene. The CDR3 reads CASSSGQLNQPQHF. Written as DNA, the CDR3 is TGTGCCAGCAGTTCAGGACAGCTGAATCAGCCCCAGCATTTT.

The chain couples TRBV4-1 to TRBJ2-3; no clear D. There are 14 residues in the CDR3. The V end was cut by 4 bases, the J end by 6 bases, with 14 bases between. Germline CDR1 is MGHRA and CDR2 is YSYEKL. CDR3 protein: CASSPQRASDTQYF. The CDR3 DNA reads as TGCGCCAGCAGCCCGCAGAGAGCTTCGGATACGCAGTATTTT.

The chain recombines TRBV9 with TRBJ2-3; 8 nucleotides match TRBD2. This CDR3 comprises 18 residues. V lost 4 bases to trimming and J lost 3 bases; unmatched junction nucleotides: 16. Looked up from germline, CDR1 is SGDLS and CDR2 is YYNGEE. CDR3 nucleotide sequence: TGTGCCAGCAGCCCGCACCCTCTAGGACTAGCAACTACAGATACGCAGTATTTT. This gives the protein CASSPHPLGLATTDTQYF.

The V call is TRBV9, the J call TRBJ1-4; 9 nucleotides agree with TRBD1. The junction had 4 bases not matched to a gene; V was cut back by 3 bases and J by 4 bases. CDR1 is SGDLS, CDR2 YYNGEE, per germline. The CDR3 sequence is 15 residues long. CDR3 residues: CASSATGGYNEKLFF. DNA of the CDR3: TGTGCCAGCAGCGCAACAGGGGGCTATAATGAAAAACTGTTTTTT.

Comments on this clonotype: This may arise from a read error, as a much more abundant clone is one base away. The rearrangement joins TRBV6-1 to TRBJ2-2; possible D gene TRBD2, 6 bases. There are 18 residues in the CDR3. V lost 6 bases and J 0 bases, leaving 20 bases between the germline ends. Germline V gene data show CDR1 as MNHNS and CDR2 as SASEGT. The CDR3 region is CASSMYGSKVPNTGELFF. CDR3 in DNA: TGTGCCAGCAGCATGTACGGGAGTAAGGTGCCGAACACCGGGGAGCTGTTTTTT.

V and J are TRBV20-1 and TRBJ1-2, with D possibly TRBD1 on 6 matching bases. The CDR3 length is 14 residues. CDR1 DFQATT and CDR2 SNEGSKA come from the germline V gene (reference sequence). Trimming stripped 5 bases from V and 1 base from J, with 14 bases between. CDR3 residues: CSAGGSRGNYGYTF. DNA for the CDR3: TGCAGTGCTGGGGGAAGCAGGGGTAACTATGGCTACACCTTC.

CDR3 residues: CSAVDSSSYEQYF. In nucleotides, the CDR3 is TGCAGCGCCGTAGACAGCAGCTCCTACGAGCAGTACTTC. This sequence joins TRBV29-1 and TRBJ2-5, with D perhaps matching TRBD1 (5 bases). The J call may be in error: the DNA end matches TRBJ2-7 better. CDR3 length: 13 amino acids. Germline V gene lookup returns CDR1 SQVTM and CDR2 ANQGSEA.

A few counts support this clonotype. This may be a read error: a much more frequent sequence differs by one nucleotide. The chain joins TRBV6-5 to TRBJ1-4, with D perhaps matching TRBD1 (6 bases). Germline V gives CDR1 MNHEY, CDR2 SVGAGI. The CDR3 loop spans 14 amino acids. In DNA, the CDR3 is TGTGCCAGCAGTGACTCGCAAGCCAGGGGCCGCCTGTTTTTT. Its protein product is CASSDSQARGRLFF.

The genes are TRBV5-1 and TRBJ2-5; possibly TRBD2 for D (5 bases). Trimming took 6 bases from V and 11 from J, leaving 29 bases between them. Germline-derived CDR1 and CDR2 are SGHRS and YFSETQ. The length of the CDR3 is 16 residues. The CDR3 nucleotides read TGCGCCAGCACTTCGGAGCTCGATCGGACTTGGAATGAGCAGTACTTC. Encoded protein: CASTSELDRTWNEQYF.

As for this clonotype: This may be a read error: a much more frequent sequence differs by one nucleotide. This chain connects TRBV7-2 to TRBJ2-1; TRBD2 is a possible D gene (5 bases). Trimming shortened V by 2 bases and J by 5 bases, and 13 bases separated the two germline ends. Germline V CDR1 and CDR2: SGHTA, FQGNSA. The CDR3 runs to 15 residues. The CDR3 sequence: CASSLLAAPHNEQFF. Here the CDR3 DNA reads TGTGCCAGCAGCTTACTAGCCGCACCCCACAATGAGCAGTTCTTC. Full variable domain (missing parts from reference TRBV7-2 and TRBJ2-1): GAGVSQSPSNKVTEKGKDVELRCDPISGHTALYWYRQSLGQGLEFLIYFQGNSAPDKSGLPSDRFSAERTGGSVSTLTIQRTQQEDSAVYLCASSLLAAPHNEQFFGPGTRLTVL.

The sample holds many counts of this clonotype. The chain couples TRBV10-3 to TRBJ2-7; D tentatively fits TRBD1 or TRBD2 (5 bases each). Germline loops: CDR1 ENHRY, CDR2 SYGVKD. The CDR3 is made up of 11 amino acids. V lost 11 bases and J 6 bases, leaving 14 bases between the germline ends. The CDR3 nucleotides are TGTGCCGTCGGGGCGGGTAGCGAGCAGTACTTC. It yields the protein CAVGAGSEQYF.

This sequence joins TRBV27 and TRBJ2-1; 10 bases are a match to TRBD2. Per the germline V gene, CDR1 is MNHEY and CDR2 is SMNVEV (reference sequence). Losses at the gene ends were 0 bases for V and 6 bases for J; bases not matched to a gene: 2. The CDR3 consists of 15 residues. The CDR3 loop reads CASSLSRLAGNEQFF. CDR3 sequence (DNA): TGTGCCAGCAGTTTATCTAGACTAGCGGGCAATGAGCAGTTCTTC.

The chain combines TRBV2 with TRBJ1-3; 7 bases are a match to TRBD1. From germline, CDR1 is SNHLY and CDR2 FYNNEI. V trimming: 5 bases; J trimming: 0 bases; junction bases outside the gene matches: 7. There are 16 residues in the CDR3. CDR3 loop: CASSRGGAHSGNTIYF. The CDR3 coding sequence is TGTGCCAGCAGTAGAGGGGGCGCCCACTCTGGAAACACCATATATTTT.